The rows below give T cell receptor beta chains drawn from one sample of a study of OX40 agonist ivuxolimab in advanced cancers. The method was immunoSEQ multiplex PCR; TCRdb's version includes in-frame clones alone and lacks a portion of them. The sample gives 25,000 to 40,000 clones, roughly 82% of which show up once; 20% to 25% is in the top ten. This specimen was CD4+ or CD8+ T cells sorted from blood, taken in a trial of the OX40 agonist ivuxolimab. These receptors were collected from an adult with an advanced solid tumor such as melanoma, head and neck, liver or kidney cancer. Both conserved end residues are part of each CDR3. D genes are given only for firm matches.

v_call	d_call	j_call	cdr3_aa	cdr3_nt
TRBV19	TRBD1	TRBJ1-1	CASSLVRDRSTEAFF	TGTGCCAGTAGTCTGGTCCGGGACAGGAGCACTGAAGCTTTCTTT
TRBV5-1	.	TRBJ1-5	CASSLALDQPQHF	TGCGCCAGCAGCTTGGCTCTTGATCAGCCCCAGCATTTT
TRBV7-9	.	TRBJ2-7	CASSSLAADSYEQYF	TGTGCCAGCAGCTCCCTCGCGGCGGACTCCTACGAGCAGTACTTC
TRBV10-3	.	TRBJ1-1	CAISEGLNTEAFF	TGTGCCATCAGTGAGGGATTAAACACTGAAGCTTTCTTT
TRBV28	.	TRBJ1-5	CASSPKLQVMYQPQHF	TGTGCCAGCAGCCCCAAACTACAGGTCATGTATCAGCCCCAGCATTTT
TRBV7-2	.	TRBJ2-2	CASSLTWDTGELFF	TGTGCCAGCAGCTTGACCTGGGACACCGGGGAGCTGTTTTTT
TRBV18	TRBD1	TRBJ1-1	CASSPRTGEAFF	TGTGCCAGCTCACCTCGGACAGGCGAAGCTTTCTTT
TRBV2	.	TRBJ1-4	CASSERGEKLFF	TGTGCCAGCAGTGAACGAGGTGAAAAACTGTTTTTT
TRBV5-4	.	TRBJ1-2	CASRRGHPDSLYGYTF	TGTGCCAGCAGACGGGGACACCCTGATTCTCTATATGGCTACACCTTC
TRBV7-6	TRBD1	TRBJ2-1	CASSSIQGAYNEQFF	TGTGCCAGCAGCTCAATCCAGGGGGCTTACAATGAGCAGTTCTTC
TRBV19	TRBD1	TRBJ2-7	CASSEDRGLEQYF	TGTGCCAGTAGTGAAGACAGGGGACTCGAGCAGTACTTC
TRBV5-1	TRBD2	TRBJ2-6	CASSLPVAGVLSGANVLTF	TGCGCCAGCAGCTTGCCGGTAGCGGGGGTACTCTCTGGGGCCAACGTCCTGACTTTC